These 3 T cell receptor beta chains share one sample of origin, sequenced in a study of cytomegalovirus exposure and HLA in healthy donors. Primers: 60 Vbeta forward and 13 Jbeta reverse. Repertoires were generated with immunoSEQ multiplex PCR, while TCRdb's copy carries only in-frame clones and drops some. Counted here are about 150,000 clones, about 83% occurring once; the ten biggest clones make up roughly an eighth. Sequenced input: PBMCs. The receptors stem from a man aged 40-55 years in good health and CMV-seropositive.

The rearrangement joins TRBV27 to TRBJ2-1; D might be TRBD1 (6 bases). CDR1 is MNHEY and CDR2 is SMNVEV in the germline V gene (reference sequence). The V end was cut by 9 bases, the J end by 4 bases, with 16 bases between. CDR3 length: 14 residues. The CDR3 region has the DNA TGTGCCAGTCAACCGGGACATCTATACAATGAGCAGTTCTTC. Protein sequence: CASQPGHLYNEQFF.

A few counts support this clone. This chain connects TRBV28 to TRBJ2-5, with 7 positions matching TRBD1. Unmatched junction bases numbered 11, after V lost 6 bases and J lost 4 bases. Germline values: CDR1 MDHEN, CDR2 SYDVKM. This CDR3 contains 15 residues. CDR3 loop: CASSRQGADGETQYF. For the CDR3, the DNA is TGTGCCAGCAGCCGACAGGGCGCGGATGGAGAGACCCAGTACTTC.

CDR3 amino acids: CAISGFVGSGSRDEQFF. The CDR3 region has the DNA TGTGCCATCAGTGGGTTCGTAGGGAGCGGGAGCAGGGACGAGCAGTTCTTC. V is TRBV10-3 and J is TRBJ2-1; 8 bases are shared with TRBD2. The CDR3 is 17 residues long. J was trimmed by 10 bases and V by 4 bases; bases with no gene match: 18. The germline gives CDR1 ENHRY, CDR2 SYGVKD.